Below, one TCR beta chain is given with its context. TCRdb's table, derived via immunoSEQ multiplex PCR, lists solely in-frame clones and lacks some. The sample includes a few hundred thousand clones, around 77% of them seen just once. Trimming stripped 4 bases from V and 3 bases from J, with 10 bases between. The CDR3 has 13 amino acids. Germline V gene lookup returns CDR1 MRHNA and CDR2 SNTAGT. The data stem from a study of shared clonotypes between healthy human individuals. V usage is TRBV6-4 and J usage is TRBJ2-7, with D hard to call. Sequences were obtained from PBMCs. The sequence derives from a woman in her thirties or forties in good health. Some clones in this sample may be carry-over from other donors' samples. The CDR3 loop reads CASSVAENYEQYF. The CDR3 nucleotides are TGTGCCAGCAGTGTTGCAGAAAACTACGAGCAGTACTTC.